This TCR beta chain is from a study of T cell changes during pregnancy in multiple sclerosis. Germline V gene lookup returns CDR1 LNHDA and CDR2 SQIVND (reference sequence). This CDR3 comprises 14 residues. V lost 5 bases to trimming and J lost 3 bases, with 10 bases between them. The table came from immunoSEQ multiplex PCR; TCRdb's copy has only in-frame clones and leaves some out. The data hold roughly 100,000 clones, with roughly nine tenths observed a single time. This clone was detected a few times. The TCR comes from a female donor with multiple sclerosis, enrolled in a pregnancy study. The sequencing here drew on peripheral blood, taken after pregnancy. The J gene is TRBJ2-2, the V gene TRBV19; the D is unclear. The CDR3 reads CASSHLHYTGELFF. CDR3 sequence (DNA): TGTGCCAGTAGTCACCTCCACTACACCGGGGAGCTGTTTTTT.